This T cell receptor (beta chain) stems from a study of PD-1 blockade in classical Hodgkin lymphoma. Some clones are missing from TCRdb's copy, which holds only in-frame ones; the method was immunoSEQ multiplex PCR. This table holds 100,000 or so clones, about 89% found once. Every patient was affected by relapse after autologous stem cell transplantation, while exposure to brentuximab vedotin was not uniform. The germline V and J ends were trimmed by 7 bases and 2 bases, with 9 bases remaining between them. The CDR3 is made up of 13 amino acids. The germline CDR1 and CDR2 sequences are MNHNY and SVGAGI (reference sequence).

The chain recombines TRBV6-6 with TRBJ1-3; D gene uncertain. The input for sequencing was peripheral blood mononuclear cells (PBMCs), taken before the second cycle of nivolumab. The TCR sequence derives from a human donor with classical Hodgkin lymphoma. As DNA, the CDR3 is TGTGCCAGCACCGAGCTTACTGGAAACACCATATATTTT. This encodes CASTELTGNTIYF.